This T cell receptor beta chain was sequenced during a study of blood T cell repertoires in COVID-19. Repertoires were generated with immunoSEQ multiplex PCR, while TCRdb's copy carries only in-frame clones and drops some. This table holds about 350,000 clones, roughly nine tenths found once. Germline V CDR1 and CDR2: LNHDA, SQIVND (reference sequence). This CDR3 is built from 17 residues. J lost 2 bases, V lost 7 bases, and 8 bases had no gene match. The rearrangement joins TRBV19 to TRBJ1-4; TRBD1 aligns across 12 bases. The sequenced sample consisted of peripheral blood. This clonotype was sampled from an older woman with COVID-19, enrolled during active disease. The CDR3 protein is CASKRDRGLGTNEKLFF. The CDR3, as DNA: TGTGCCAGTAAACGGGACAGGGGGCTCGGCACTAATGAAAAACTGTTTTTT.